Below are 26 T cell receptor beta chains sequenced from a single sample in a study of T cell repertoires in cytomegalovirus infection. TCRdb used MiXCR to reprocess the reads, holding one entry per CDR3 protein. This table has nearly 650,000 distinct CDR3 sequences, roughly 24% appearing once. The sequenced material came from CD8+ T cells from PBMCs. Every receptor here comes from a human donor in good health (CMV status not recorded). Some clones in this sample may be carry-over from other donors' samples.

This clonotype was seen a handful of times. This chain joins TRBV3-1 and TRBJ1-5, with TRBD1 as a possible D gene (5 bases). Trimming removed 0 bases from V and 8 bases from J, with 8 bases in between. CDR3 length equals 13 residues. Germline CDR1 is LGHDT and CDR2 is YNNKEL (reference sequence). CDR3 amino acids: CASSQEGVKPQHF. Written as DNA, the CDR3 is TGTGCCAGCAGCCAAGAAGGGGTAAAGCCCCAGCATTTT.

The genes are TRBV19 and TRBJ2-3; D gene ambiguous. The germline gives CDR1 LNHDA, CDR2 SQIVND (reference sequence). Trimming shortened V by 6 bases and J by 3 bases, and 19 bases separated the two germline ends. The CDR3 length is 16 residues. CDR3 sequence (DNA): TGTGCCAGTAGCGCTACCGGCCGGTTTCTAACAGATACGCAGTATTTT. This codes for CASSATGRFLTDTQYF.

This clonotype was detected ten times or more. This rearrangement joins TRBV28 to TRBJ2-1; D remains ambiguous. The V end lost 3 bases, the J end lost 7 bases, and 7 bases lay between the germline ends. Germline assignment: CDR1 MDHEN and CDR2 SYDVKM. The CDR3 loop spans 12 amino acids. The CDR3 DNA sequence: TGTGCCAGCAGTTTCGGTCCAAATGAGCAGTTCTTC. Protein product: CASSFGPNEQFF.

The chain joins TRBV10-3 to TRBJ2-2; D is unresolved. Trimming took off 3 bases at V and 5 bases at J, with 1 base between the two ends. In germline, CDR1 is ENHRY, CDR2 SYGVKD. There are 11 residues in the CDR3. This chain's CDR3 is CAISDTGELFF. Written as DNA, the CDR3 is TGTGCCATCAGTGATACCGGGGAGCTGTTTTTT.

This clonotype was seen at least ten times. The CDR3 DNA reads as TGTGCCAGCAGCCAAGTTTGGGTACACCAAGAGACCCAGTACTTC. Translating gives CASSQVWVHQETQYF. The chain uses TRBV14 and TRBJ2-5; no clear D. Deletions cut 1 base from V and 0 bases from J, with 9 bases between. Germline V lookup: CDR1 SGHDN, CDR2 FVKESK. CDR3 length: 15 residues.

The V and J genes are TRBV2 and TRBJ2-1; possible D gene TRBD1, 5 bases. Per the germline V gene, CDR1 is SNHLY and CDR2 is FYNNEI. V lost 10 bases to trimming and J lost 1 base, with 17 bases between them. CDR3 length: 15 residues. This chain's CDR3 is CATSSGHLSYNEQFF. The CDR3 bases are TGTGCCACCTCTTCAGGGCACCTTTCCTACAATGAGCAGTTCTTC.

This clonotype was detected many times. The rearrangement joins TRBV7-2 to TRBJ2-1; no definite D call. The germline V and J ends were trimmed by 6 bases and 7 bases, with 13 bases remaining between them. The CDR3 has 13 amino acids. Germline CDR1 SGHTA, CDR2 FQGNSA. The CDR3 region is CASSSSIGNEQFF. In nucleotides, the CDR3 is TGTGCCAGCAGTTCAAGCATTGGGAATGAGCAGTTCTTC.

V is TRBV7-9 and J is TRBJ2-1; D call uncertain. Per germline, CDR1 SEHNR and CDR2 FQNEAQ (reference sequence). This CDR3 has 14 residues. The V end was cut by 5 bases, the J end by 8 bases, with 16 bases between. The CDR3 DNA follows: TGTGCCAGCAGCGCCGGGCCCTCCCTCGATGAGCAGTTCTTC. Protein sequence: CASSAGPSLDEQFF.

Ten or more counts support this clonotype. The V gene is TRBV7-6, the J gene TRBJ2-5, with D perhaps TRBD1 (6 bases). The V gene's germline CDR1 is SGHVS and CDR2 FNYEAQ. The CDR3 is 16 residues long. Deletions cut 1 base from V and 1 base from J, with 13 bases between. The DNA for the CDR3 is TGTGCCAGCAGCTTAGTGGCCAGGGGATTCCAAGAGACCCAGTACTTC. Translated, it gives CASSLVARGFQETQYF.

Worth noting for this clonotype: Being one base from a much bigger clone, this may be a read error. The chain uses TRBV28 and TRBJ1-1; no clear D gene. CDR3 size: 13 residues. CDR1 and CDR2 from the germline V gene are MDHEN and SYDVKM. With 6 bases removed from V and 6 bases from J, the gap between germline ends came to 14 bases. This CDR3 is CASSQAFGAEAFF. Here the CDR3 DNA reads TGTGCCAGCAGCCAAGCGTTCGGGGCTGAAGCTTTCTTT. Combining the CDR3 with reference TRBV28 and TRBJ1-1 gives the whole variable domain DVKVTQSSRYLVKRTGEKVFLECVQDMDHENMFWYRQDPGLGLRLIYFSYDVKMKEKGDIPEGYSVSREKKERFSLILESASTNQTSMYLCASSQAFGAEAFFGQGTRLTVV.

The chain links TRBV28 to TRBJ2-1, with D perhaps assigned TRBD1 or TRBD2 (5 bases each). V was trimmed by 8 bases and J by 4 bases, leaving 15 bases between them. CDR1 is MDHEN, CDR2 SYDVKM, per germline. The CDR3 is 14 residues long. CDR3 region: CASDEGRGYNEQFF. The CDR3 DNA reads as TGTGCCAGCGACGAGGGAAGGGGATACAATGAGCAGTTCTTC.

This clonotype was recorded at least ten times. The chain joins TRBV7-8 to TRBJ2-1, with 9 nucleotides matching TRBD2. Germline lookup yields CDR1 SGHVS and CDR2 FQNEAQ. Trimming at V came to 6 bases and at J to 5 bases, leaving 8 bases not matched to a gene. The length of the CDR3 is 15 residues. The CDR3: CASSYAGGRDNEQFF. In nucleotides, the CDR3 is TGTGCCAGCAGTTATGCGGGGGGGCGCGACAATGAGCAGTTCTTC.

The sample holds a few counts of this clonotype. This chain uses TRBV5-1 with TRBJ2-1; 10 nucleotides align to TRBD2. Germline lookup yields CDR1 SGHRS and CDR2 YFSETQ. The CDR3 runs 16 residues. V was clipped by 0 bases and J by 2 bases; unmatched bases: 2. The CDR3 region has the DNA TGCGCCAGCAGCTTGGAGCTAGCGGGGGCCTACAATGAGCAGTTCTTC. Translation gives CASSLELAGAYNEQFF.

CDR3 loop: CSARELAVNTGELFF. The CDR3 DNA is TGCAGTGCTAGAGAACTAGCGGTGAACACCGGGGAGCTGTTTTTT. The V call is TRBV20-1, the J call TRBJ2-2, with 8 bases that match TRBD2. Trimming removed 0 bases from V and 1 base from J; junction bases left unmatched: 1. CDR1 and CDR2 (germline): DFQATT, SNEGSKA (reference sequence). This CDR3 spans 15 amino acids.

This chain connects TRBV4-1 to TRBJ2-1; 11 bases align to TRBD2. The V segment lost 0 bases and the J segment 7 bases; nucleotides outside the gene matches: 8. This CDR3 comprises 17 residues. CDR1 and CDR2 from the germline V gene are MGHRA and YSYEKL. CDR3 in amino acids: CASSQDSGLAGLNEQFF. As DNA, the CDR3 is TGCGCCAGCAGCCAAGATTCCGGACTAGCGGGCCTGAATGAGCAGTTCTTC.

There are many counts of this clonotype. The chain links TRBV7-9 to TRBJ2-2, with 9 bases aligning to TRBD1. V lost 5 bases to trimming and J lost 6 bases; unmatched junction nucleotides: 4. The CDR3 extends over 14 amino acids. Per the germline V gene, CDR1 is SEHNR and CDR2 is FQNEAQ (reference sequence). CDR3 amino acids: CASSRDRASGELFF. CDR3 bases: TGTGCCAGCAGCCGGGACAGGGCTTCCGGGGAGCTGTTTTTT.

This clonotype was seen a handful of times. The chain is built from TRBV29-1 and TRBJ1-1, with D tentatively TRBD1 (6 bases). The CDR3 loop spans 13 amino acids. The germline V gene encodes CDR1 SQVTM and CDR2 ANQGSEA. Trimming left V 7 bases short and J 1 base short, with 13 bases between. CDR3 nucleotide sequence: TGCAGCGAGGGGGGGGACCAGAACACTGAAGCTTTCTTT. Protein product: CSEGGDQNTEAFF.

The chain uses TRBV6-4 and TRBJ1-5; 7 nucleotides match TRBD1. The length of the CDR3 is 17 residues. The V and J ends lost 0 bases and 3 bases, in that order; junction bases with no gene match: 8. The V gene's germline CDR1 is MRHNA and CDR2 SNTAGT. This chain's CDR3 is CASSDSIGGAINQPQHF. CDR3 coding DNA: TGTGCCAGCAGTGACTCGATAGGGGGCGCGATCAATCAGCCCCAGCATTTT.

The genes are TRBV6-2 or TRBV6-3 and TRBJ2-1, with TRBD2 matching 9 bases. V was clipped by 2 bases and J by 0 bases; unmatched bases: 11. CDR3 length equals 19 residues. Germline CDR1 and CDR2: MNHEY and SVGEGT. Here the CDR3 reads CASSYRLAGPSSSYNEQFF. In DNA, the CDR3 is TGTGCCAGCAGTTACCGGCTAGCGGGGCCATCCAGCTCCTACAATGAGCAGTTCTTC.

Points on this clonotype: A much larger clone sits a single nucleotide away, making a read error possible. Without the conserved terminal phenylalanine or tryptophan, this CDR3 likely stems from a read error. The J gene is TRBJ2-7, the V gene TRBV7-6; 11 bases match TRBD1. V lost 1 base, J lost 1 base, and 0 bases stayed unmatched. The CDR3 has 15 amino acids. CDR1 SGHVS and CDR2 FNYEAQ come from the germline V gene. The chain's CDR3 is CASSLGDRGSYEQYL. CDR3 bases: TGTGCCAGCAGCTTAGGGGACAGGGGGTCCTACGAGCAGTACCTC.

This clonotype was found a few times. The V and J genes are TRBV6-2 or TRBV6-3 and TRBJ2-1; D unclear. Germline values: CDR1 MNHEY, CDR2 SVGEGT. This CDR3 is built from 13 residues. Trimming shortened V by 11 bases and J by 5 bases, and 16 bases separated the two germline ends. The CDR3 DNA sequence: TGTGCCTGTACCCTGGGGTTCCACAATGAGCAGTTCTTC. Translated: CACTLGFHNEQFF.

This clonotype was observed many times. CDR3 coding DNA: TGTGCCAGCAGCTTAGCTTGGACAGGGATCTCCTACGAGCAGTACTTC. This codes for CASSLAWTGISYEQYF. The chain combines TRBV7-2 with TRBJ2-7, with 8 bases matching TRBD1. The CDR3 spans 16 residues. CDR1 is SGHTA and CDR2 is FQGNSA in the germline V gene. V lost 0 bases to trimming and J lost 0 bases; unmatched junction nucleotides: 4.

The V and J genes are TRBV6-1 and TRBJ1-1; 11 nucleotides align to TRBD1. Germline V gives CDR1 MNHNS, CDR2 SASEGT. The CDR3 is 14 residues long. After removal of 6 bases from V and 6 bases from J, the junction contained 6 bases not matched to a gene. The CDR3 region is CASRTGTGGAEAFF. Written as DNA, the CDR3 is TGTGCCAGCAGAACCGGGACAGGGGGGGCTGAAGCTTTCTTT.

This clonotype was recorded a few times. The chain has TRBV6-5 and TRBJ2-1; 12 bases agree with TRBD1. V lost 7 bases to trimming and J lost 8 bases; unmatched junction nucleotides: 9. The CDR3 is 15 residues long. The germline gives CDR1 MNHEY, CDR2 SVGAGI. CDR3 sequence: CASTVPGQGADEQFF. The CDR3 region has the DNA TGTGCCAGCACCGTCCCGGGACAGGGGGCAGATGAGCAGTTCTTC.

This clonotype was counted at least ten times. V is TRBV12-3 or TRBV12-4 and J is TRBJ2-1, with 7 bases aligning to TRBD2. V lost 7 bases, J lost 8 bases, and 14 bases stayed unmatched. The CDR3 length is 15 residues. CDR3 sequence: CASTPWEGPSDEQFF. The CDR3 nucleotides read TGTGCCAGCACCCCGTGGGAGGGCCCCTCGGATGAGCAGTTCTTC.

This clonotype was picked up a small number of times. The V call is TRBV29-1, the J call TRBJ2-7; maybe TRBD1 (5 bases). V lost 0 bases, J lost 3 bases, and 9 bases lay in between. Germline CDR1 is SQVTM and CDR2 is ANQGSEA. There are 13 residues in the CDR3. DNA of the CDR3: TGCAGCGTTGAAGAAACAGGATTCTACGAGCAGTACTTC. This sequence encodes CSVEETGFYEQYF.